This entry features one T cell receptor (beta chain) sequence. The source of the sample is a study of spatial heterogeneity in lung cancer. This sample's time point: sample taken at primary tumor resection. Tumor, nontumor lung or frozen PBMC supplied whole RNA, sequenced without sorting. One entry per CDR3 protein, called by TCRdb with MiXCR from the 5' RACE reads. Among tens of thousands of distinct CDR3 sequences listed, roughly 8% were seen once. This sequence was found in a male donor with early-stage non-small cell lung cancer. The material was PBMCs, obtained at surgery.

The CDR3 region has the DNA TGTGCCAGCAGCTTGTTTGGGGCCCTTATAGACACTGAAGCTTTCTTT. It is translated as CASSLFGALIDTEAFF. The rearrangement uses TRBV5-6 and TRBJ1-1; a weak D match, TRBD1 (5 bases). With 1 base removed from V and 3 bases from J, the gap between germline ends came to 16 bases. The CDR3 length is 16 residues. The V gene's germline CDR1 is SGHDT and CDR2 YYEEEE.